The next 27 T cell receptor beta chains were all read from a single sample in a study of shared clonotypes between healthy human individuals. TCRdb's copy holds only in-frame clones and misses some; the assay was immunoSEQ multiplex PCR. The table includes roughly 570,000 clones, roughly 98% detected once. Naive CD8 populations comprised CD45RO-negative cells positively selected for CCR7, excluding terminally differentiated effector memory CD45RA+ cells. The specimen was naive CD8+ T cells sorted from blood. The receptors stem from a man younger than 45 in good health.

The rearrangement joins TRBV5-1 to TRBJ1-5; 7 bases line up with TRBD1. J gave up 6 bases and V 4 bases, and 4 bases lay outside the gene matches. Germline V CDR1 and CDR2: SGHRS, YFSETQ. The CDR3 loop spans 13 amino acids. In DNA form, the CDR3 reads TGCGCCAGCAGCCTCAGGGGGGCTCAGCCCCAGCATTTT. Its translation is CASSLRGAQPQHF.

This chain uses TRBV27 with TRBJ2-2; D unclear. V gave up 6 bases and J gave up 5 bases, with 10 bases separating them. In germline, CDR1 is MNHEY, CDR2 SMNVEV (reference sequence). This CDR3 is built from 13 residues. The CDR3 nucleotides read TGTGCCAGCAGGCTACTCCTAACCGGGGAGCTGTTTTTT. Its protein product is CASRLLLTGELFF.

The V call is TRBV18, the J call TRBJ1-5; 8 positions agree with TRBD1. The germline V gene has CDR1 KGHSH and CDR2 LQKENI. This CDR3 has 15 amino acids. The V gene end was trimmed by 5 bases and the J gene end by 7 bases; junction bases not matched to a gene: 10. The CDR3 nucleotides read TGTGCCAGCTCAACGGACAGGGTATTAGGACAGCCCCAGCATTTT. Protein: CASSTDRVLGQPQHF.

The rearrangement joins TRBV7-2 to TRBJ2-7; 12 bases fit TRBD2. This CDR3 is built from 14 residues. J gave up 6 bases and V 5 bases, and 5 bases lay outside the gene matches. Germline-derived CDR1 and CDR2 are SGHTA and FQGNSA. The CDR3 DNA sequence: TGTGCCAGCAGCCCGACTAGCGGGAGTCTCGAGCAGTACTTC. Its translation is CASSPTSGSLEQYF.

This chain uses TRBV7-9 with TRBJ2-7; D is ambiguous. The CDR3 contains 14 residues. The germline V gene encodes CDR1 SEHNR and CDR2 FQNEAQ (reference sequence). V lost 6 bases, J lost 2 bases, and 14 bases lay in between. CDR3: CASSSPLRTYEQYF. Written as DNA, the CDR3 is TGTGCCAGCAGTTCCCCACTTAGGACCTACGAGCAGTACTTC. Drawing the rest from reference TRBV7-9 and TRBJ2-7, the complete variable domain is DTGVSQNPRHKITKRGQNVTFRCDPISEHNRLYWYRQTLGQGPEFLTYFQNEAQLEKSRLLSDRFSAERPKGSFSTLEIQRTEQGDSAMYLCASSSPLRTYEQYFGPGTRLTVT.

This clone appeared once. V usage is TRBV28 and J usage is TRBJ2-7, with 8 bases that match TRBD2. This CDR3 has 15 amino acids. Germline CDR1 is MDHEN and CDR2 is SYDVKM. V dropped 6 bases and J dropped 5; count of bases not matched to a gene: 12. The chain's CDR3 is CASRANRRGVDEQYF. The CDR3 DNA follows: TGTGCCAGCAGGGCCAATAGGCGGGGGGTCGACGAGCAGTACTTC.

A single count supports this clone. This may arise from a read error, as a much more abundant clone is one base away. The chain links TRBV6-1 to TRBJ2-7; maybe TRBD1 (5 bases). From germline, CDR1 is MNHNS and CDR2 SASEGT. This CDR3 comprises 12 residues. The germline V and J ends were trimmed by 1 base and 5 bases, with 6 bases remaining between them. CDR3 protein: CASSEGGNEQYF. The CDR3 DNA sequence: TGTGCCAGCAGTGAAGGGGGCAACGAGCAGTACTTC.

This chain links TRBV7-4 with TRBJ1-4, with TRBD1 as a possible D gene (5 bases). Germline V gene lookup returns CDR1 SGHVT and CDR2 SQSDAQ. The CDR3 covers 15 residues. V was clipped by 9 bases and J by 8 bases, with 22 bases between them. CDR3 coding DNA: TGTGCCAGGGGGCTTAGGAGGGCCCGGGAAGAAAAACTGTTTTTT. It translates to CARGLRRAREEKLFF.

The chain uses TRBV5-1 and TRBJ2-5; 16 bases align to TRBD2. The length of the CDR3 is 17 residues. With 5 bases clipped from V and 5 bases from J, the junction kept 9 bases outside the gene matches. Per germline, CDR1 SGHRS and CDR2 YFSETQ. CDR3 sequence: CASSMGLAGGPGETQYF. The CDR3 nucleotides read TGCGCCAGCAGTATGGGACTAGCGGGAGGGCCGGGGGAGACCCAGTACTTC.

V gene TRBV6-1 combines with J gene TRBJ2-5, with a tentative D call TRBD2 (6 bases). Trimming shortened V by 2 bases and J by 7 bases, and 8 bases separated the two germline ends. The germline V gene encodes CDR1 MNHNS and CDR2 SASEGT. This CDR3 is 12 amino acids long. Here the CDR3 DNA reads TGTGCCAGCAGTGAAAGGGGAGGGACCCAGTACTTC. It specifies CASSERGGTQYF.

The chain recombines TRBV19 with TRBJ1-4, with TRBD1 identical over 12 bases. This CDR3 comprises 17 residues. The germline V gene encodes CDR1 LNHDA and CDR2 SQIVND (reference sequence). V lost 6 bases to trimming and J lost 8 bases; unmatched junction nucleotides: 13. CDR3 loop: CASSPRDRGPREEKLFF. CDR3 nucleotide sequence: TGTGCCAGTAGCCCCCGGGACAGGGGGCCTAGGGAGGAAAAACTGTTTTTT. Full variable domain (remainder filled in from reference TRBV19 and TRBJ1-4): DGGITQSPKYLFRKEGQNVTLSCEQNLNHDAMYWYRQDPGQGLRLIYYSQIVNDFQKGDIAEGYSVSREKKESFPLTVTSAQKNPTAFYLCASSPRDRGPREEKLFFGSGTQLSVL.

This clone has a single count. V usage is TRBV27 and J usage is TRBJ1-1; D remains ambiguous. Deletions cut 0 bases from V and 7 bases from J, with 15 bases between. Germline CDR1 reads MNHEY; CDR2 reads SMNVEV (reference sequence). This CDR3 spans 15 amino acids. CDR3 DNA: TGTGCCAGCAGTTTATCCCGGACGGGTTGGGGTGAAGCTTTCTTT. Encoded protein: CASSLSRTGWGEAFF.

The CDR3 region is CASSPDRGQPQHF. The CDR3, as DNA: TGTGCCAGCTCACCAGATAGGGGGCAGCCCCAGCATTTT. The chain employs TRBV18 and TRBJ1-5; D perhaps matches TRBD1 (6 bases). The V end lost 2 bases, the J end lost 7 bases, and 9 bases lay between the germline ends. This CDR3 contains 13 residues. CDR1 is KGHSH, CDR2 LQKENI, per germline.

This clone appeared once. The genes are TRBV7-3 and TRBJ1-1, with no clear D. The CDR3 contains 14 residues. V was trimmed by 5 bases and J by 3 bases, leaving 13 bases between them. The germline V gene encodes CDR1 SGHTA and CDR2 FQGTGA. CDR3 DNA: TGTGCCAGCAGCCCCACATTGTTTGACACTGAAGCTTTCTTT. This gives the protein CASSPTLFDTEAFF.

This chain connects TRBV18 to TRBJ2-3; D gene uncertain. The CDR3 extends over 14 amino acids. V lost 1 base and J lost 6, with 11 bases in between. Germline loops: CDR1 KGHSH, CDR2 LQKENI. The CDR3 sequence: CASSPLEGMDTQYF. As DNA, the CDR3 is TGTGCCAGCTCACCACTCGAAGGGATGGATACGCAGTATTTT.

This clone has only a few counts. This sequence joins TRBV10-1 and TRBJ1-2, with a weak D call TRBD1 (5 bases). This CDR3 has 13 amino acids. Germline CDR1 and CDR2: WNHNN and SYGVQD (reference sequence). Trimming stripped 3 bases from V and 4 bases from J, with 9 bases between. CDR3: CASSDHDSYGYTF. The CDR3 coding sequence is TGCGCCAGCAGTGACCATGACAGCTATGGCTACACCTTC.

The chain recombines TRBV27 with TRBJ2-1; D may match TRBD1 or TRBD2 (6 bases each). The CDR3 runs to 14 residues. Germline values: CDR1 MNHEY, CDR2 SMNVEV (reference sequence). V lost 1 base and J lost 8, with 12 bases in between. Written as DNA, the CDR3 is TGTGCCAGCAGTTTATTTTACGGGGGCCATGAGCAGTTCTTC. Translating gives CASSLFYGGHEQFF.

V usage is TRBV11-3 and J usage is TRBJ2-1; D may be TRBD1 (5 bases). In germline, CDR1 is SGHNT, CDR2 YENEEA. The CDR3 is 13 residues long. Trimming removed 3 bases from V and 8 bases from J, with 11 bases in between. Here the CDR3 DNA reads TGTGCCAGCAGCTTTTGGACAATCGATGAGCAGTTCTTC. Residues: CASSFWTIDEQFF.

This clone showed up just once. The chain couples TRBV9 to TRBJ1-5, with no clear D. V dropped 4 bases and J dropped 1 base, with 12 bases sitting between them. Germline assignment: CDR1 SGDLS and CDR2 YYNGEE. The CDR3 is made up of 15 amino acids. CDR3: CASSPRGWSNQPQHF. In DNA, the CDR3 is TGTGCCAGCAGCCCGCGAGGTTGGAGCAATCAGCCCCAGCATTTT.

This chain links TRBV20-1 with TRBJ2-1, with TRBD2 as a possible D gene (6 bases). CDR3 length: 10 residues. V was pared by 7 bases and J by 6 bases, with 7 bases between. In germline, CDR1 is DFQATT, CDR2 SNEGSKA (reference sequence). The CDR3 loop reads CSVGSNEQFF. The CDR3 DNA is TGCAGTGTCGGGAGCAATGAGCAGTTCTTC.

Of note for this clone: The same CDR3 also results from other DNA sequences found in this sample. This sequence joins TRBV18 and TRBJ2-3, with 10 bases that match TRBD2. The trim removed 2 bases at V and 4 bases at J, leaving 3 bases unmatched. The CDR3 is 15 residues long. Germline assignment: CDR1 KGHSH and CDR2 LQKENI. The CDR3 bases are TGTGCCAGCTCACCAGGGCTAGCGGGAGCAGATACGCAGTATTTT. It is translated as CASSPGLAGADTQYF.

The chain links TRBV7-9 to TRBJ2-2; D is perhaps TRBD1 (6 bases). This CDR3 has 15 amino acids. Germline V lookup: CDR1 SEHNR, CDR2 FQNEAQ (reference sequence). The V end lost 4 bases, the J end lost 4 bases, and 13 bases lay between the germline ends. CDR3 residues: CASSSTGQTTGELFF. The CDR3 nucleotides read TGTGCCAGCAGCTCAACGGGACAAACCACCGGGGAGCTGTTTTTT.

V usage is TRBV9 and J usage is TRBJ2-3; 9 nucleotides line up with TRBD2. Per germline, CDR1 SGDLS and CDR2 YYNGEE. V dropped 0 bases and J dropped 3; count of bases not matched to a gene: 5. The CDR3 has 16 residues. As DNA, the CDR3 is TGTGCCAGCAGCGTAGAAAGTAGCGGGAGAACAGATACGCAGTATTTT. Its translation: CASSVESSGRTDTQYF. The complete variable domain, with remaining parts taken from reference TRBV9 and TRBJ2-3, reads DSGVTQTPKHLITATGQRVTLRCSPRSGDLSVYWYQQSLDQGLQFLIQYYNGEERAKGNILERFSAQQFPDLHSELNLSSLELGDSALYFCASSVESSGRTDTQYFGPGTRLTVL.

CDR3 amino acids: CASSFQDRGHEQYF. CDR3 in DNA: TGTGCCAGCAGCTTCCAGGACAGGGGCCACGAGCAGTACTTC. The chain couples TRBV5-4 to TRBJ2-7; 9 bases match TRBD1. Germline CDR1 SGHNT, CDR2 YYREEE (reference sequence). The V and J ends lost 2 bases and 5 bases, in that order; junction bases with no gene match: 5. The CDR3 runs to 14 residues.

This clone was recorded only once. V usage is TRBV10-3 and J usage is TRBJ2-2; tentatively, D is TRBD1 (5 bases). Germline V gene lookup returns CDR1 ENHRY and CDR2 SYGVKD. Trimming shortened V by 2 bases and J by 5 bases, and 18 bases separated the two germline ends. The CDR3 extends over 17 amino acids. The chain's CDR3 is CAISEALTELVTGELFF. The CDR3 DNA sequence: TGTGCCATCAGTGAGGCTTTGACAGAACTGGTAACCGGGGAGCTGTTTTTT.

The chain couples TRBV28 to TRBJ2-5; the match to TRBD1 covers 7 bases. CDR1 MDHEN and CDR2 SYDVKM come from the germline V gene. The J segment lost 6 bases and the V segment lost 7 bases, leaving 11 bases of the junction unmatched. This CDR3 spans 14 amino acids. The CDR3 nucleotides read TGTGCCAGCACCATGACAGGGTCGGGGAAGACCCAGTACTTC. This encodes CASTMTGSGKTQYF.

V and J are TRBV29-1 and TRBJ1-5; D is uncertain. CDR3 length: 12 residues. The germline V and J ends were trimmed by 1 base and 4 bases, with 5 bases remaining between them. Germline loops: CDR1 SQVTM, CDR2 ANQGSEA. Here the CDR3 DNA reads TGCAGCGTTGAAGCGTTAAATCAGCCCCAGCATTTT. Its protein product is CSVEALNQPQHF.